These 26 T cell receptor beta chains originate from one sample sequenced in a study of OX40 agonist ivuxolimab in advanced cancers. The protocol was immunoSEQ multiplex PCR, while the TCRdb copy is restricted to in-frame clones and leaves out a portion. The profile shows about 86,000 clones, 89% of them singletons. The specimen was CD4+ or CD8+ T cells sorted from blood, collected in a trial of the OX40 agonist ivuxolimab. The receptors shown here come from an adult with an advanced solid tumor such as melanoma, head and neck, liver or kidney cancer.

The V call is TRBV5-1, the J call TRBJ1-5; no definite D call. CDR1 and CDR2 from the germline V gene are SGHRS and YFSETQ. The ends were cut back, 0 bases at V and 2 bases at J, with 6 bases in the middle. CDR3 length: 14 amino acids. In DNA form, the CDR3 reads TGCGCCAGCAGCTTGGAGGGTGGCAATCAGCCCCAGCATTTT. Amino acids: CASSLEGGNQPQHF. Full variable domain (missing parts from reference TRBV5-1 and TRBJ1-5): KAGVTQTPRYLIKTRGQQVTLSCSPISGHRSVSWYQQTPGQGLQFLFEYFSETQRNKGNFPGRFSGRQFSNSRSEMNVSTLELGDSALYLCASSLEGGNQPQHFGDGTRLSIL.

The V and J genes are TRBV28 and TRBJ1-1, with D possibly matching TRBD1 (6 bases). The CDR3 covers 16 residues. CDR1 and CDR2 from the germline V gene are MDHEN and SYDVKM. V lost 2 bases, J lost 0 bases, and 13 bases lay in between. DNA for the CDR3: TGTGCCAGCAGTTTAGACAGGCGTAAAATGAACACTGAAGCTTTCTTT. Translating gives CASSLDRRKMNTEAFF.

This rearrangement joins TRBV10-1 to TRBJ2-2; D is unresolved. The CDR3 consists of 14 residues. Trimming took off 4 bases at V and 0 bases at J, with 6 bases between the two ends. Looked up from germline, CDR1 is WNHNN and CDR2 is SYGVQD (reference sequence). CDR3 amino acids: CASSAYTNTGELFF. The CDR3 DNA reads as TGCGCCAGCAGTGCCTACACGAACACCGGGGAGCTGTTTTTT.

The rearrangement links TRBV7-8 to TRBJ2-3; perhaps TRBD1 as D (6 bases). V dropped 1 base and J dropped 0 bases, with 11 bases sitting between them. Germline CDR1 reads SGHVS; CDR2 reads FQNEAQ. The CDR3 covers 16 residues. This CDR3 is CASSLGLDSSTDTQYF. Written as DNA, the CDR3 is TGTGCCAGCAGCTTAGGTCTGGACAGTAGCACAGATACGCAGTATTTT.

This chain connects TRBV11-2 to TRBJ2-6, with a possible D match to TRBD2 (6 bases). Trimming left V 5 bases short and J 1 base short, with 15 bases between. CDR1 and CDR2 (germline): SGHAT, FQNNGV. The CDR3 totals 17 residues. The DNA for the CDR3 is TGTGCCAGCAGCCCCAGACTAGTCTTGTCTGGGGCCAACGTCCTGACTTTC. It encodes CASSPRLVLSGANVLTF.

This clone was counted only a few times. This specimen includes other DNA sequences encoding the same CDR3. The chain uses TRBV5-1 and TRBJ2-7; TRBD1 aligns across 8 bases. The germline CDR1 and CDR2 sequences are SGHRS and YFSETQ. There are 17 residues in the CDR3. Germline trimming cut 0 bases from V and 5 bases from J; bases unmatched to any gene: 13. CDR3 sequence reads: CASSLGGLGTGAHEQYF. As DNA, the CDR3 is TGCGCCAGCAGCTTGGGGGGTCTCGGGACAGGTGCCCACGAGCAGTACTTC. Full variable domain (outside the CDR3, taken from reference TRBV5-1 and TRBJ2-7): KAGVTQTPRYLIKTRGQQVTLSCSPISGHRSVSWYQQTPGQGLQFLFEYFSETQRNKGNFPGRFSGRQFSNSRSEMNVSTLELGDSALYLCASSLGGLGTGAHEQYFGPGTRLTVT.

The rearrangement joins TRBV10-3 to TRBJ1-1, with D perhaps TRBD1 (5 bases). CDR1 and CDR2 from the germline V gene are ENHRY and SYGVKD. Deletions cut 0 bases from V and 4 bases from J, with 12 bases between. CDR3 length: 15 residues. The CDR3 nucleotides read TGTGCCATCAGTGAGTCCGGGGGACGGTCCACTGAAGCTTTCTTT. It encodes CAISESGGRSTEAFF.

This chain joins TRBV5-1 and TRBJ2-1; D could derive from TRBD1 or TRBD2 (5 bases each). Germline V CDR1 and CDR2: SGHRS, YFSETQ. Trimming shortened V by 0 bases and J by 8 bases, and 15 bases separated the two germline ends. The CDR3 extends over 15 amino acids. CDR3: CASSLVANTGHEQFF. In nucleotides, the CDR3 is TGCGCCAGCAGCTTGGTGGCAAACACGGGACATGAGCAGTTCTTC.

The rearrangement joins TRBV19 to TRBJ1-1; D not resolved. V lost 5 bases and J 1 base, leaving 11 bases between the germline ends. The CDR3 consists of 14 residues. The germline CDR1 and CDR2 sequences are LNHDA and SQIVND (reference sequence). The CDR3 is CASSGEEWNTEAFF. Written as DNA, the CDR3 is TGTGCCAGTAGTGGGGAAGAGTGGAACACTGAAGCTTTCTTT.

The chain combines TRBV11-1 with TRBJ1-4; no reliable D call. Germline V CDR1 and CDR2: SGHAT, FQDESV (reference sequence). Trimming took off 1 base at V and 4 bases at J, with 10 bases between the two ends. This CDR3 has 15 residues. CDR3 in amino acids: CASSLGYSRNEKLFF. Here the CDR3 DNA reads TGTGCCAGCAGCTTAGGGTACAGCCGTAATGAAAAACTGTTTTTT.

This chain joins TRBV19 and TRBJ1-1, with D perhaps TRBD1 (5 bases). The CDR3 is 13 amino acids. Trimming cost V 4 bases and J 6 bases, with 12 bases left between them. The germline V gene has CDR1 LNHDA and CDR2 SQIVND (reference sequence). CDR3 DNA sequence: TGTGCCAGTAGTACATCTCGACAGCCTGAAGCTTTCTTT. This encodes CASSTSRQPEAFF.

The chain joins TRBV7-3 to TRBJ2-3, with 8 bases that match TRBD2. The V and J ends lost 5 bases and 0 bases, in that order; junction bases with no gene match: 1. CDR1 and CDR2 (germline): SGHTA, FQGTGA. The CDR3 contains 14 residues. The CDR3 DNA follows: TGTGCCAGCAGCCCGGGGGGGAGCACAGATACGCAGTATTTT. Amino acid sequence: CASSPGGSTDTQYF.

The gene calls are TRBV7-2 and TRBJ1-2; maybe TRBD1 (6 bases). V was trimmed by 4 bases and J by 5 bases, leaving 11 bases between them. CDR1 and CDR2 from the germline V gene are SGHTA and FQGNSA. The CDR3 spans 13 residues. The CDR3 nucleotides read TGTGCCAGCAGCTCGGACAGAAGGTATGGCTACACCTTC. It yields the protein CASSSDRRYGYTF. The full variable domain, completed using reference TRBV7-2 and TRBJ1-2, is GAGVSQSPSNKVTEKGKDVELRCDPISGHTALYWYRQSLGQGLEFLIYFQGNSAPDKSGLPSDRFSAERTGGSVSTLTIQRTQQEDSAVYLCASSSDRRYGYTFGSGTRLTVV.

This chain uses TRBV19 with TRBJ1-5; no clear D. This CDR3 has 15 amino acids. The germline CDR1 and CDR2 sequences are LNHDA and SQIVND (reference sequence). V dropped 1 base and J dropped 5 bases, with 12 bases sitting between them. CDR3 loop: CASSIVERVYQPQHF. The DNA for the CDR3 is TGTGCCAGTAGTATAGTCGAAAGGGTGTATCAGCCCCAGCATTTT.

This sequence joins TRBV6-4 and TRBJ2-7; D gene uncertain. V lost 7 bases to trimming and J lost 3 bases, with 13 bases between them. Germline loops: CDR1 MRHNA, CDR2 SNTAGT. The CDR3 runs to 13 residues. The CDR3 sequence: CASIPLMGYEQYV. CDR3 DNA sequence: TGTGCCAGCATCCCTCTTATGGGCTACGAGCAGTACGTC.

This clone was detected only once. The V gene is TRBV2, the J gene TRBJ2-3, with D uncertain. CDR1 and CDR2 from the germline V gene are SNHLY and FYNNEI. V was pared by 4 bases and J by 2 bases, with 10 bases between. This CDR3 has 14 residues. The CDR3 bases are TGTGCCAGCAGTGGATTGGCGTTCACAGATACGCAGTATTTT. Translating gives CASSGLAFTDTQYF.

The chain combines TRBV13 with TRBJ2-7, with 7 bases matching TRBD1. CDR1 and CDR2 (germline): PRHDT, FYEKMQ (reference sequence). V shed 5 bases, J shed 6 bases, and the junction held 7 bases outside the gene matches. The CDR3 contains 13 residues. CDR3 nucleotides: TGTGCCAGCAGCGTCGACAGGGCGCCCGAGCAGTACGTC. Translating gives CASSVDRAPEQYV.

CDR3 residues: CASSVGTHSGNTIYF. CDR3 nucleotides: TGTGCCAGCAGTGTCGGGACTCACTCTGGAAACACCATATATTTT. The chain is built from TRBV6-1 and TRBJ1-3; the D gene is possibly TRBD1 (5 bases). Per germline, CDR1 MNHNS and CDR2 SASEGT. The CDR3 length is 15 residues. The V and J ends lost 4 bases and 0 bases respectively, with 10 bases between them.

The chain couples TRBV2 to TRBJ1-2; no definite D call. V lost 8 bases and J lost 0, with 7 bases in between. CDR1 SNHLY and CDR2 FYNNEI come from the germline V gene. The CDR3 runs 12 residues. This CDR3 is CASRASNYGYTF. CDR3 coding DNA: TGTGCCAGCCGAGCGTCTAACTATGGCTACACCTTC.

The CDR3 DNA sequence: TGTGCCAGCAGCTTTACAGACACAGATACGCAGTATTTT. This translates into CASSFTDTDTQYF. The chain recombines TRBV7-9 with TRBJ2-3; D call uncertain. Germline CDR1 SEHNR, CDR2 FQNEAQ (reference sequence). This CDR3 spans 13 amino acids. V gave up 3 bases and J gave up 2 bases, with 6 bases separating them.

The gene calls are TRBV28 and TRBJ2-1; 11 bases are shared with TRBD2. V gave up 5 bases and J gave up 5 bases; unmatched junction bases: 5. Looked up from germline, CDR1 is MDHEN and CDR2 is SYDVKM. This CDR3 spans 15 amino acids. The CDR3 DNA reads as TGTGCCAGCAGTCCCAGACTAGCGGGAAACAATGAGCAGTTCTTC. It translates to CASSPRLAGNNEQFF.

The chain employs TRBV7-2 and TRBJ2-5, with 7 bases lining up with TRBD2. Germline V lookup: CDR1 SGHTA, CDR2 FQGNSA. This CDR3 region has 15 residues. The V and J ends lost 5 bases and 4 bases, in that order; junction bases with no gene match: 10. CDR3 bases: TGTGCCAGCAGCCCCTCGACTAGCATCAGAGAGACCCAGTACTTC. Translation gives CASSPSTSIRETQYF.

The chain couples TRBV6-5 to TRBJ2-7; 12 nucleotides match TRBD2. With V trimmed by 9 bases and J by 6 bases, 9 bases remained unmatched. The CDR3 is made up of 14 amino acids. CDR1 is MNHEY and CDR2 is SVGAGI in the germline V gene. The CDR3 sequence: CASQVTSGSSEQYF. CDR3 nucleotides: TGTGCCAGTCAGGTGACTAGCGGGAGCTCCGAGCAGTACTTC.

This clone was observed once. The chain recombines TRBV27 with TRBJ1-6; D possibly corresponds to TRBD1 (5 bases). The CDR3 totals 13 residues. Germline V CDR1 and CDR2: MNHEY, SMNVEV (reference sequence). V was shortened by 7 bases and J by 6 bases, with 10 bases between the two germline ends. CDR3 DNA sequence: TGTGCCAGCACCTCCGGGGGTAATTCACCCCTCCACTTT. Residues: CASTSGGNSPLHF.

This chain connects TRBV28 to TRBJ1-1, with TRBD1 identical over 8 bases. This CDR3 has 16 residues. Germline assignment: CDR1 MDHEN and CDR2 SYDVKM. The J segment lost 1 base and the V segment lost 6 bases, leaving 10 bases of the junction unmatched. The CDR3 protein is CASRPRQGRSNTEAFF. In DNA, the CDR3 is TGTGCCAGCAGACCTCGACAGGGGCGTTCGAACACTGAAGCTTTCTTT.

The gene calls are TRBV6-5 and TRBJ1-6; the D gene is possibly TRBD1 (6 bases). Per the germline V gene, CDR1 is MNHEY and CDR2 is SVGAGI. This CDR3 spans 14 amino acids. Trimming took 6 bases from V and 7 from J, leaving 13 bases between them. Written as DNA, the CDR3 is TGTGCCAGCAGCTGGACAGTGCCGAATTCACCCCTCCACTTT. Amino acids: CASSWTVPNSPLHF.